This TCR beta chain was profiled in a study of breast tumors, draining lymph nodes, adjacent tissues (TCRdb year 2016). At the level of the whole study: In breast cancer patients, the study compared the TCR beta repertoires of tumor, adjacent nontumor tissue and axillary lymph nodes. In human breast cancer, the study set out to evaluate how tumor, surrounding tissue and draining lymph node repertoires relate to one another and whether T cells may move between these sites. Summary of the overall study and its limitations: The data were judged consistent with most tumor T cells deriving from the lymph node and then expanding within tumor tissue. Tumors showed preferential V and J gene usage, and their T-cell repertoire diversity fell below that of lymph nodes yet above that of nontumor tissue. Tumor and nontumor tissue repertoires were found to be significantly more similar in luminal-like than in basal-like breast cancer. The conclusion that tumor T cells originate in lymph nodes was framed as consistent with a hypothesis rather than directly demonstrated.

This sample was sequenced with an Illumina HiSeq 2000. Multiplex PCR amplification was used to build the TCR beta chain libraries. The amplified TCR beta chain products were analyzed by high-throughput sequencing. TCRdb trimmed public reads at Q25 via fastp, called clones via MiXCR and kept in-frame beta chains. CDR3 protein sequences are deduplicated, and each keeps its most common genes and DNA. In this sample the table shows approximately 130,000 distinct CDR3 sequences, approximately 21% of which occur a single time. About 2.2% of the sample goes to the ten largest clones. The lymph node samples were taken from the axillary draining lymph nodes of breast cancer patients. Concerning this clonotype itself: The specificity of this receptor is unknown. The input lacks base qualities; no much larger clone sits a single base away.

Reading from cysteine to phenylalanine, the CDR3 counts 14 amino acids. Solely the CDR3 DNA is kept, with 42 bases framed from the first base. CDR1 is given as LGHDT and CDR2 as YNNKEL, both from the germline V gene (reference sequence). A distance of 15 bases separates the germline ends of V and J, which lose 1 base and 9 bases respectively. The rearranged segments are TRBV3-1 and TRBJ1-2; the D region possibly corresponds to TRBD1 (5 bases align). Sample: axillary lymph node tissue. The sequence was collected from a female donor with breast cancer. Some clones in this sample may be carry-over from other donors' samples. DNA sequence: TGTGCCAGCAGCCAAGGGGGGGAAGTCAATAGCTACACCTTC. This is translated as CASSQGGEVNSYTF.